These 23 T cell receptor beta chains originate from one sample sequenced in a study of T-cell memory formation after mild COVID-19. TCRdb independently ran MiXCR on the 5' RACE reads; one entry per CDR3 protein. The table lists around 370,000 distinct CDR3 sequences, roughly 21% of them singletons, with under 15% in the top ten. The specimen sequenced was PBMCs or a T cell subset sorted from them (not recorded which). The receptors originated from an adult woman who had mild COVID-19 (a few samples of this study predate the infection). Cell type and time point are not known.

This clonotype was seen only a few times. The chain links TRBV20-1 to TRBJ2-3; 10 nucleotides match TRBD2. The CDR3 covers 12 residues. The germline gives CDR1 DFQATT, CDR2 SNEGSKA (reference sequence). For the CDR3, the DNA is TGCAGCCCACAGCGGGGGGGCGATACGCAGTATTTT. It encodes CSPQRGGDTQYF.

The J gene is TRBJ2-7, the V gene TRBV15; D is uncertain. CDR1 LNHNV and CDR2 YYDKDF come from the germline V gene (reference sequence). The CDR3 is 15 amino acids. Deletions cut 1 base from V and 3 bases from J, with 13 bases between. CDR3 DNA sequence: TGTGCCACCAGCAGAGCTACCGAGCCTTACTACGAGCAGTACTTC. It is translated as CATSRATEPYYEQYF.

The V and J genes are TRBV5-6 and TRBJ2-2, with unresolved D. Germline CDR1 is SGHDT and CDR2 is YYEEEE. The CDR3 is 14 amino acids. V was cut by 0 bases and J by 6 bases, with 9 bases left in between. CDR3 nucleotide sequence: TGTGCCAGCAGCTTGGGGCACCGGGCCGGGGAGCTGTTTTTT. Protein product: CASSLGHRAGELFF.

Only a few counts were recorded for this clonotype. CDR3 nucleotide sequence: TGTGCCAGCAGCTTAAGGGCAGGGAACACCGGGGAGCTGTTTTTT. Translated, it gives CASSLRAGNTGELFF. The gene calls are TRBV7-7 and TRBJ2-2; D is unclear. This CDR3 comprises 15 residues. The V gene's germline CDR1 is SSHAT and CDR2 FNYEAQ (reference sequence). V dropped 2 bases and J dropped 1 base, with 8 bases sitting between them. Full variable domain (remainder filled in from reference TRBV7-7 and TRBJ2-2): GAGVSQSPRYKVTKRGQDVTLRCDPISSHATLYWYQQALGQGPEFLTYFNYEAQPDKSGLPSDRFSAERPEGSISTLTIQRTEQRDSAMYRCASSLRAGNTGELFFGEGSRLTVL.

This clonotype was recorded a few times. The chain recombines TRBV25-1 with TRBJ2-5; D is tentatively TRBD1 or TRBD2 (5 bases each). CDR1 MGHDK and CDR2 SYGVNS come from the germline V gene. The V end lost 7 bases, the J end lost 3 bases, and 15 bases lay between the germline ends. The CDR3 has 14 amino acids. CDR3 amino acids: CASTLPGTKETQYF. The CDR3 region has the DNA TGTGCCAGCACTCTTCCAGGGACGAAAGAGACCCAGTACTTC.

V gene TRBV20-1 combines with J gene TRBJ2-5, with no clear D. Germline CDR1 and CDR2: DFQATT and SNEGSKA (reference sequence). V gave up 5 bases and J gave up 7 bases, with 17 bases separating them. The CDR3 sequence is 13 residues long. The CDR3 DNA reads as TGCAGTGCTCTACTTGAGTTTGGCGGGACCCAGTACTTC. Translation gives CSALLEFGGTQYF.

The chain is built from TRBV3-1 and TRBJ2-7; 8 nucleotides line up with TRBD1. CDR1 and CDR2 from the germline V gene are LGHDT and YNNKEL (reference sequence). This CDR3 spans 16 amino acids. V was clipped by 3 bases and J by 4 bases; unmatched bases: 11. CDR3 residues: CASSQQRAGGGYEQYF. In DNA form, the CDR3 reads TGTGCCAGCAGCCAGCAAAGAGCAGGGGGCGGTTACGAGCAGTACTTC.

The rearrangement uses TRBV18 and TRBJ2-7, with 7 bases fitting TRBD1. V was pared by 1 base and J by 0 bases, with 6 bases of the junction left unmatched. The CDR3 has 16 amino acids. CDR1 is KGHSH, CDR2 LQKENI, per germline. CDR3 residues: CASSPLGTEVSYEQYF. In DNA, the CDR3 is TGTGCCAGCTCACCACTGGGGACAGAAGTCTCCTACGAGCAGTACTTC. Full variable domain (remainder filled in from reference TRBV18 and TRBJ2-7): NAGVMQNPRHLVRRRGQEARLRCSPMKGHSHVYWYRQLPEEGLKFMVYLQKENIIDESGMPKERFSAEFPKEGPSILRIQQVVRGDSAAYFCASSPLGTEVSYEQYFGPGTRLTVT.

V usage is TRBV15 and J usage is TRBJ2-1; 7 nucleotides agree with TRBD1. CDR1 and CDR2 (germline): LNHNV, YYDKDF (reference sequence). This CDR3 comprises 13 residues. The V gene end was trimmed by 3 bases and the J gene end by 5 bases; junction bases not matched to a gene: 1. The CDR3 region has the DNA TGTGCCACCAGCAGGGACAGGAACAATGAGCAGTTCTTC. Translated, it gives CATSRDRNNEQFF.

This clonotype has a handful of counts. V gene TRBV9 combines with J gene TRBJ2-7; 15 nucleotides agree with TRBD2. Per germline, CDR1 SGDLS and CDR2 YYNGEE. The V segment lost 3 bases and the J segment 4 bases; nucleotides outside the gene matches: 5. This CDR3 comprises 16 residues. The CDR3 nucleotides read TGTGCCAGCAGCGCGGGACTAGCGGGGGGCAGGTACGAGCAGTACTTC. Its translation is CASSAGLAGGRYEQYF.

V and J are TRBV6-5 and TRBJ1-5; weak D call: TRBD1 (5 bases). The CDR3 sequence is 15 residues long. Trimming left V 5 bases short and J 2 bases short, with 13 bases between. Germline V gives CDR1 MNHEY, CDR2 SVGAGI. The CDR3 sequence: CASSTHGGGNQPQHF. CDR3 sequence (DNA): TGTGCCAGCAGTACCCACGGGGGAGGCAATCAGCCCCAGCATTTT.

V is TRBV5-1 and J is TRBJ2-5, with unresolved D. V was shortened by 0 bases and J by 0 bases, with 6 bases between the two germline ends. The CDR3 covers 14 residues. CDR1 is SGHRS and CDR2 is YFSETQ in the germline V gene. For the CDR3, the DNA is TGCGCCAGCAGCTTGGAAAGGTACCAAGAGACCCAGTACTTC. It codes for CASSLERYQETQYF. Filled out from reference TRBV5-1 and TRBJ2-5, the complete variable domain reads KAGVTQTPRYLIKTRGQQVTLSCSPISGHRSVSWYQQTPGQGLQFLFEYFSETQRNKGNFPGRFSGRQFSNSRSEMNVSTLELGDSALYLCASSLERYQETQYFGPGTRLLVL.

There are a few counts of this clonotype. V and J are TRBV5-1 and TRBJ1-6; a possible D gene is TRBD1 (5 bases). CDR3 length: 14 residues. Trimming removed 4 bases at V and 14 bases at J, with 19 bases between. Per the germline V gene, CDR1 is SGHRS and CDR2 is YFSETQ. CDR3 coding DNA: TGCGCCAGCAGCGGGGGGGACGGTTCTTTGGCCCTCCACTTT. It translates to CASSGGDGSLALHF.

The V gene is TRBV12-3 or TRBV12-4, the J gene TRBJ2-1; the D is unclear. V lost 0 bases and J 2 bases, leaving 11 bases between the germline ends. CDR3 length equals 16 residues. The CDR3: CASSLAGRHPYNEQFF. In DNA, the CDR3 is TGTGCCAGCAGTTTAGCGGGTAGGCACCCCTACAATGAGCAGTTCTTC.

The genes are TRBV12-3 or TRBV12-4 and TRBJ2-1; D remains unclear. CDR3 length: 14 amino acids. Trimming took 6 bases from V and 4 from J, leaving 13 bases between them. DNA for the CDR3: TGTGCCAGCAGCTACAGAATAGTTTACAATGAGCAGTTCTTC. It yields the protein CASSYRIVYNEQFF.

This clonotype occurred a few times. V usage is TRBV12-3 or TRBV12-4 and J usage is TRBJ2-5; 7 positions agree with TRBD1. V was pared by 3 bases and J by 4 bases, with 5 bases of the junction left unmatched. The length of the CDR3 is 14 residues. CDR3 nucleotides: TGTGCCAGCAGTTTTCGGACAGGCGGAGAGACCCAGTACTTC. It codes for CASSFRTGGETQYF.

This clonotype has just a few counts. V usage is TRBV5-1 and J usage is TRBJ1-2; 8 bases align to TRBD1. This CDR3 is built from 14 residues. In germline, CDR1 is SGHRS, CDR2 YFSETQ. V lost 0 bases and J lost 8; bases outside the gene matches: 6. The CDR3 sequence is CASSLGGTGHGYTF. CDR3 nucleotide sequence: TGCGCCAGCAGCTTGGGGGGGACAGGTCACGGCTACACCTTC.

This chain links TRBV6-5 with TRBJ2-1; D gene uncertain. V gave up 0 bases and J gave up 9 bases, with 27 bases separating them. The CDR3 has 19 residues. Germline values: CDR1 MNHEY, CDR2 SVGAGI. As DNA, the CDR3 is TGTGCCAGCAGTTACTCGAGTATAGGCAGAGCTGCTCCGGGCCGTGAGCAGTTCTTC. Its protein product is CASSYSSIGRAAPGREQFF.

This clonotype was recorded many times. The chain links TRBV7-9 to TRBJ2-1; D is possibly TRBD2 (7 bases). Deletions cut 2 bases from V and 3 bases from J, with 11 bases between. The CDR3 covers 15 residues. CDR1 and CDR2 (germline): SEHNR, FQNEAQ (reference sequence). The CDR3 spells CASSLSGGGYNEQFF. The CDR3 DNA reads TGTGCCAGCAGCTTATCGGGGGGCGGCTACAATGAGCAGTTCTTC.

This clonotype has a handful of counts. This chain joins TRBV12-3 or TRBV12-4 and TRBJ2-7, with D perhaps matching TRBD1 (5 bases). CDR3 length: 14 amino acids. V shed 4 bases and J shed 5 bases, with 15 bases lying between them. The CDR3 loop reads CASSWAGNQNEQYF. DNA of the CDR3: TGTGCCAGCAGTTGGGCAGGGAATCAAAACGAGCAGTACTTC.

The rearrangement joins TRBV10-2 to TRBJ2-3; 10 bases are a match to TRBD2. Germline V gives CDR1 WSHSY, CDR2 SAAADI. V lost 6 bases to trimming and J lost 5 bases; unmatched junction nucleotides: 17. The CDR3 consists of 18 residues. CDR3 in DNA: TGCGCCAGCAGCAAAACCACCGGAGGAGCGGGGGGGAAAGATACGCAGTATTTT. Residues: CASSKTTGGAGGKDTQYF.

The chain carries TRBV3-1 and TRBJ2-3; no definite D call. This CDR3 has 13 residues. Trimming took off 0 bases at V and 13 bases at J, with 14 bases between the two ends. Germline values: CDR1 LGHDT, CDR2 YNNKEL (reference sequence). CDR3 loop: CASSQDNKRREYF. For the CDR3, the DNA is TGTGCCAGCAGCCAAGACAACAAGCGTCGTGAGTATTTT.

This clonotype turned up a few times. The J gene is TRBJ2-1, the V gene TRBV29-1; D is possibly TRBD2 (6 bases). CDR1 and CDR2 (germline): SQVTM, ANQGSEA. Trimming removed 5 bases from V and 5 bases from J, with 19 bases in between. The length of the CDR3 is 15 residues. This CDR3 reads CSVYPITGEDNEQFF. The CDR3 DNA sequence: TGCAGCGTTTACCCCATTACCGGGGAGGACAATGAGCAGTTCTTC.